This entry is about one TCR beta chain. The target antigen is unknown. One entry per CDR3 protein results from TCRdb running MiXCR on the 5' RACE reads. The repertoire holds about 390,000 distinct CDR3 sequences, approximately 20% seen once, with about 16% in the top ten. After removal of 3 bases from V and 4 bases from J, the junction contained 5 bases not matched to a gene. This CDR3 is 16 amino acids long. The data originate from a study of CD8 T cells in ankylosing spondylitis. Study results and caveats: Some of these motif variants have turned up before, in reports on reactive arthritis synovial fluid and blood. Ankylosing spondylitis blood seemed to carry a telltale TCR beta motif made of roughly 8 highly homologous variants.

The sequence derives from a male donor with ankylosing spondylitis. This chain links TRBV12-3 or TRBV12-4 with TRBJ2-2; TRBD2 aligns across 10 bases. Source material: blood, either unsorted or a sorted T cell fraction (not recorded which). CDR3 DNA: TGTGCCAGCAGTTTGAGTCTAGCGGGAGTCACCGGGGAGCTGTTTTTT. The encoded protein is CASSLSLAGVTGELFF.